Listed below are T cell receptor beta chains from one sample, sequenced in a study of shared clonotypes between healthy human individuals. Method: immunoSEQ multiplex PCR; TCRdb's copy keeps in-frame clones and lacks some. The sample holds more than 2,000,000 clones; about 92% are singletons and the top ten take 0.39%. The sample comprised naive CD4+ T cells from PBMCs. The receptor set was obtained from a man in his late teens or twenties in good health. Some clones in this sample may be carry-over from other donors' samples. The CDR3 runs from the conserved cysteine through the conserved F or W. The D gene is left open where the match is weak. Clone size is given for some rows only: seen once, a few or many times, or a class if the clone is expanded.

TRBV6-1	NA	TRBJ1-2	TRBD1	TGTGCCAGCAGCAGCTTGACAGGGGACTATGGCTACACCTTC	CASSSLTGDYGYTF
TRBV9	NA	TRBJ2-7	NA	TGTGCCAGCAGCGTAGATGTAGGTTTGCGAAAGCAGTACTTC	CASSVDVGLRKQYF
TRBV29-1	NA	TRBJ2-7	NA	TGCAGCGTTGCTAAATCCTACGAGCAGTACTTC	CSVAKSYEQYF
TRBV5-4	few	TRBJ1-2	NA	TGTGCCAGCAGCTTGGGGTCTGGACGGTACTATGGCTACACCTTC	CASSLGSGRYYGYTF
TRBV10-3	NA	TRBJ1-6	NA	TGTGCCATCAGTGATCAGATATCACGGGACTCACCCCTCCACTTT	CAISDQISRDSPLHF
TRBV19	NA	TRBJ2-1	NA	TGTGCCAGTAGTATGGACTTCAGGGGAGGGCAGTTCTTC	CASSMDFRGGQFF
TRBV6-1	NA	TRBJ1-1	TRBD1	TGTGCCAGCACTCGGACAGGGGGCTTCACTGAAGCTTTCTTT	CASTRTGGFTEAFF
TRBV4-1	NA	TRBJ2-5	TRBD2	TGCGCCAGCAGCCAGAGGACGGCGGGGGGAGAGACCCAGTACTTC	CASSQRTAGGETQYF
TRBV6-5	NA	TRBJ2-7	NA	TGTGCCAGCACTTCACCCGACCGCGGAACCTACGAGCAGTACTTC	CASTSPDRGTYEQYF
TRBV7-3	NA	TRBJ2-1	TRBD2	TGTGCCAGCAGCAAAGGGACTAAAAATGAGCAGTTCTTC	CASSKGTKNEQFF
TRBV30	NA	TRBJ2-4	NA	TGTGCCTGGATACCCGGGAAAGCCAAAAACATTCAGTACTTC	CAWIPGKAKNIQYF
TRBV5-1	once	TRBJ2-7	NA	TGCGCCAGCAGCTTGGCAGGGGAGATCTACGAGCAGTACTTC	CASSLAGEIYEQYF
TRBV20-1	NA	TRBJ2-1	NA	TGCAGTGCTACTCCAGACAATGAGCAGTTCTTC	CSATPDNEQFF
TRBV30	NA	TRBJ2-3	NA	TGTGCCTGGAGTGTACGTGATACGCAGTATTTT	CAWSVRDTQYF
TRBV27	NA	TRBJ2-1	TRBD2	TGTGCCAGCAGTAAAGCGGGAGGGCCGTCCAATGAGCAGTTCTTC	CASSKAGGPSNEQFF
TRBV20-1	NA	TRBJ2-1	NA	TGCAGTGCTAGAAGGAGCAATGAGCAGTTCTTC	CSARRSNEQFF
TRBV5-1	NA	TRBJ2-7	NA	TGCGCCAGCAGATCCGGGGCGCGGGAGCAGTACTTC	CASRSGAREQYF
TRBV18	once	TRBJ1-5	TRBD1	TGTGCCAGCTCACCGACGACAGGGCCTGATCAGCCCCAGCATTTT	CASSPTTGPDQPQHF
TRBV7-2	NA	TRBJ1-1	NA	TGTGCCAGCAGCACGACAGGGAACACTGAAGCTTTCTTT	CASSTTGNTEAFF
TRBV18	NA	TRBJ2-1	TRBD2	TGTGCCAGCTCACCACCTCGGGCTAGCGGGAGTTATGAGCAGTTCTTC	CASSPPRASGSYEQFF
TRBV7-3	NA	TRBJ2-2	NA	TGTGCCAGCAGCTTAGGACAGATGAACACCGGGGAGCTGTTTTTT	CASSLGQMNTGELFF
TRBV2	NA	TRBJ2-1	NA	TGTGCCAGCAGAACAGATAGTGCACACGAGCAGTTCTTC	CASRTDSAHEQFF
TRBV30	NA	TRBJ2-5	NA	TGTGCCTGGAAAGGCCAGCCGCGGGAGACCCAGTACTTC	CAWKGQPRETQYF
TRBV5-4	NA	TRBJ2-2	NA	TGTGCCAGCAGCTCGCCTTTTGAAGACACCGGGGAGCTGTTTTTT	CASSSPFEDTGELFF
TRBV28	NA	TRBJ1-2	TRBD1	TGTGCCAGCAGTTCTATGACAGGGACTTATGGCTACACCTTC	CASSSMTGTYGYTF
TRBV5-1	NA	TRBJ2-2	TRBD1	TGCGCCAGCAGCCCAGACAGGGTGACCACCGGGGAGCTGTTTTTT	CASSPDRVTTGELFF
TRBV29-1	NA	TRBJ2-1	TRBD2	TGCAGCGTGGGAGGTGACGCTAGCGGCTCCTACAATGAGCAGTTCTTC	CSVGGDASGSYNEQFF
TRBV23-1	NA	TRBJ2-4	TRBD1	TGCGCCAGCAGTCATGCGGGACAGGGGATTTTGGGCAAAAACATTCAGTACTTC	CASSHAGQGILGKNIQYF
TRBV9	NA	TRBJ2-1	TRBD2	TGTGCCAGCAGCGCCGGACTAGCAGACTACAATGAGCAGTTCTTC	CASSAGLADYNEQFF
TRBV19	NA	TRBJ1-5	NA	TGTGCCAGTAAGAATACCTACCCGGACACCGACAATCAGCCCCAGCATTTT	CASKNTYPDTDNQPQHF
TRBV9	NA	TRBJ2-2	NA	TGTGCCAGCAGCGTAGACATCTGGACGGAACCGACCGGGGAGCTGTTTTTT	CASSVDIWTEPTGELFF
TRBV7-2	NA	TRBJ1-1	TRBD1	TGTGCCAGCAGCTCGAGGACAGGAATGAACACTGAAGCTTTCTTT	CASSSRTGMNTEAFF
TRBV5-1	NA	TRBJ1-5	TRBD1	TGCGCCAGCAGTCGGGAAGGGACAGCCGGTCAGCCCCAGCATTTT	CASSREGTAGQPQHF
TRBV13	NA	TRBJ2-1	NA	TGTGCCAGCAGCTTAAAACTATATGGTGAGCAGTTCTTC	CASSLKLYGEQFF
TRBV7-3	NA	TRBJ1-2	TRBD1	TGTGCCAGCAGCCCACAAGGGGGCCTCCCCTTCGGTGGCTACACCTTC	CASSPQGGLPFGGYTF
TRBV18	NA	TRBJ1-4	TRBD1	TGTGCCAGCTCATGGACAGGGGGCGGTGAAAAACTGTTTTTT	CASSWTGGGEKLFF
TRBV18	NA	TRBJ1-1	TRBD1	TGTGCCAGCTCACCACTACGGGACAGGGTAGTTGGGAGCACTGAGGCTTTCTTT	CASSPLRDRVVGSTEAFF
TRBV5-1	NA	TRBJ2-1	TRBD2	TGCGCCAGCAGCTCAGGATTACTAGCGGGAGGATCCCACAATGAGCAGTTCTTC	CASSSGLLAGGSHNEQFF
TRBV5-1	NA	TRBJ1-6	NA	TGCGCCAGCAGCTTGGGTGCGGCGACTAATTCACCCCTCCACTTT	CASSLGAATNSPLHF
TRBV5-6	NA	TRBJ1-1	NA	TGTGCCAGCAGTTCCTCGCGTCAGGGGAACACTGAAGCTTTCTTT	CASSSSRQGNTEAFF
TRBV10-3	NA	TRBJ2-3	TRBD2	TGTGCCATCAGTGAGTCCTCGGGACTAGCAGCTGTCACAGATACGCAGTATTTT	CAISESSGLAAVTDTQYF
TRBV5-1	NA	TRBJ2-1	TRBD2	TGCGCCAGCACGGGAGGGCTGGTAAGGACCTACAATGAGCAGTTCTTC	CASTGGLVRTYNEQFF
TRBV7-2	NA	TRBJ1-2	NA	TGTGCCAGCAGCTTGAACCCGGGACAAAACTATGGCTACACCTTC	CASSLNPGQNYGYTF
TRBV7-8	NA	TRBJ2-1	TRBD2	TGTGCCAGCAGCGATAGGACTAGCGGATACAATGAGCAGTTCTTC	CASSDRTSGYNEQFF
TRBV14	once	TRBJ2-7	TRBD1	TGTGCCAGCAGCCAAGTAGAAGGGGGCGCCTACGAGCAGTACTTC	CASSQVEGGAYEQYF
TRBV19	NA	TRBJ2-1	TRBD1	TGTGCCAGTACTAGGGGGCTTTCCTACAATGAGCAGTTCTTC	CASTRGLSYNEQFF
TRBV29-1	NA	TRBJ2-3	TRBD2	TGCAGCGTTGGCCTAGCGGGAAGCACAGATACGCAGTATTTT	CSVGLAGSTDTQYF
TRBV11-2	NA	TRBJ2-7	NA	TGTGCCAGCAGCTTAGTGGGCCAGGGGTTCTCCTACGAGCAGTACTTC	CASSLVGQGFSYEQYF
TRBV30	NA	TRBJ2-2	TRBD2	TGTGCCTGGAGCGGGCTAGCGGGAGTGTCCGGGGAGCTGTTTTTT	CAWSGLAGVSGELFF
TRBV6-6	NA	TRBJ1-3	NA	TGTGCCAGCAGTTACCCAGGGGCTGGAAACACCATATATTTT	CASSYPGAGNTIYF
TRBV5-6	once	TRBJ2-2	NA	TGTGCCAGCAGCCCGGAACAGAGCACCGGGGAGCTGTTTTTT	CASSPEQSTGELFF